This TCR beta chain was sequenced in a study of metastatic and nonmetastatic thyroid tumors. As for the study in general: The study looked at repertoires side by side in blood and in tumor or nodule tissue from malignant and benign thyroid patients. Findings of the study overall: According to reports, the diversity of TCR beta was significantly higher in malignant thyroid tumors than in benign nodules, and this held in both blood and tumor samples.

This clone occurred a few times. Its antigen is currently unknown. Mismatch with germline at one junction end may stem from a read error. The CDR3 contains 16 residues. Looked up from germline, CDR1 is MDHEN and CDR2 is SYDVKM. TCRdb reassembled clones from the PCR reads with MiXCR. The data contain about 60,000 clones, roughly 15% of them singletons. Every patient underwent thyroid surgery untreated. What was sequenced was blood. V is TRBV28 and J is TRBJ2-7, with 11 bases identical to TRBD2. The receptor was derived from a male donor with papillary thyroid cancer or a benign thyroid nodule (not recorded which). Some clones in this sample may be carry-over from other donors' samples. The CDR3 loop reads CASSGGLAVSSYDQYF. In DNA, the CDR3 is TGTGCCAGCAGTGGGGGACTAGCGGTCAGCTCCTACGATCAGTACTTC.